The rows below give T cell receptor beta chains drawn from one sample of a study of control samples from healthy donors and cancer patients. TCRdb's copy holds only in-frame clones and misses some; the assay was immunoSEQ multiplex PCR. This repertoire shows around 100,000 clones, about nine tenths found once; its top ten account for about 3%. Sequenced sample: blood. These receptors all stem from a human donor in good health. The donor label of this sample is uncertain. Each CDR3 is given with its conserved first and last residue. A D gene is named only where the DNA matches it firmly. A row's size may be missing; if present it is once, few, many or a size class.

DNA	CDR3	V	D	size	J	length
TGTGCCACCAGTGATTTAGGGAGCACGAACACCGGGGAGCTGTTTTTT	CATSDLGSTNTGELFF	TRBV24-1	NA	NA	TRBJ2-2	16
TGCGCCAGCAGCCATAGGACAGGGGGCAGGGAGACCCAGTACTTC	CASSHRTGGRETQYF	TRBV4-1	TRBD1	NA	TRBJ2-5	15
TGTGCCAGCAGCTCTTCATCATGGGTACAGAACATGCATCAGCCCCAGCATTTT	CASSSSSWVQNMHQPQHF	TRBV7-8	NA	NA	TRBJ1-5	18
TGTGCCAGTACCATGGACCCAGGGACAGATACGCAGTATTTT	CASTMDPGTDTQYF	TRBV19	NA	NA	TRBJ2-3	14
TGTGCCAGCAGCCATCCCGGGACAGGGATTGAAGCTTTCTTT	CASSHPGTGIEAFF	TRBV3-1/TRBV3-2	TRBD1	NA	TRBJ1-1	14
TGCGCCAGCAGCTTGGAATTTCGGTCTACCGACCTCTCCTACAATGAGCAGTTCTTC	CASSLEFRSTDLSYNEQFF	TRBV5-1	NA	NA	TRBJ2-1	19
TGTGCCAGTAGTAGGGACAGGGATCGCGAAAAACTGTTTTTT	CASSRDRDREKLFF	TRBV19	TRBD1	NA	TRBJ1-4	14
TGTGCCAGCAGCCATCAGACAGGGTATTCACCCCTCCACTTT	CASSHQTGYSPLHF	TRBV5-6	TRBD1	NA	TRBJ1-6	14
TGTGCCACCAGTGAGATGACAGGGGGAGATTACAATGAGCAGTTCTTC	CATSEMTGGDYNEQFF	TRBV24-1	TRBD1	NA	TRBJ2-1	16
TGTGCCAGCAGTTTATTCAGGGGGGGCACCGGGGAGCTGTTTTTT	CASSLFRGGTGELFF	TRBV27	NA	NA	TRBJ2-2	15
TGTGCCAGCAGCCACGACACGGACAGGGAGTACACTGAAGCTTTCTTT	CASSHDTDREYTEAFF	TRBV3-1/TRBV3-2	TRBD1	NA	TRBJ1-1	16
TGTGCCAGCAGCCCGTTCGCGAGGGTATCCTATAATTCACCCCTCCACTTT	CASSPFARVSYNSPLHF	TRBV3-1/TRBV3-2	NA	once	TRBJ1-6	17
TGTGCCAGCCTTTGGGGAGTAGGGGAAAAACTGTTTTTT	CASLWGVGEKLFF	TRBV12-3/TRBV12-4	NA	once	TRBJ1-4	13
TGTGCCAGCAGCCAAACCCCGCGGAGGGATGTTGAAGCTTTCTTT	CASSQTPRRDVEAFF	TRBV14	NA	NA	TRBJ1-1	15
TGTGCCAGCAGCTTAGAGCAGGCCCAGGGGAATGAGCAGTTCTTC	CASSLEQAQGNEQFF	TRBV11-3	NA	NA	TRBJ2-1	15
TGTGCCAGCAGCCAATACAGGGAATACACCGGGGAGCTGTTTTTT	CASSQYREYTGELFF	TRBV3-1/TRBV3-2	NA	NA	TRBJ2-2	15
TGTGCCAGCAGTTACTCGGGACTAGGTAAAGATACGCAGTATTTT	CASSYSGLGKDTQYF	TRBV6-2/TRBV6-3	TRBD2	NA	TRBJ2-3	15
TGTGCCAGCAGGGGAGCACGGGGAGATACGCAGTATTTT	CASRGARGDTQYF	TRBV7-9	NA	NA	TRBJ2-3	13
TGCGCCAGCAGCTTGGATCTAGGCTCGGGGGCTTCTGGAAACACCATATATTTT	CASSLDLGSGASGNTIYF	TRBV5-1	NA	few	TRBJ1-3	18
TGCGCCCGCAGCGGAGGGACAGGGGGAGCGGGGGAGCTGTTTTTT	CARSGGTGGAGELFF	TRBV5-1	TRBD1	NA	TRBJ2-2	15
TGTGCCAGCAGTTTATCAGGCAGGGGTGTAAAGGAGACCCAGTACTTC	CASSLSGRGVKETQYF	TRBV28	NA	NA	TRBJ2-5	16
TGTGCCAGCAGCCCCGACAGGGACGACTATGGCTACACCTTC	CASSPDRDDYGYTF	TRBV5-6	TRBD1	NA	TRBJ1-2	14
TGTGCCAGCAGCTTGGTAGGGACAGGTGACCGTGGCTACACCTTC	CASSLVGTGDRGYTF	TRBV5-6	TRBD1	NA	TRBJ1-2	15
TGCGCCAGCAGCCTCCGACTAGCGGGGGTTCAAGAGACCCAGTACTTC	CASSLRLAGVQETQYF	TRBV4-1	TRBD2	NA	TRBJ2-5	16
TGTGCCAGCAGTCCGTCCAATCAGCCCCAGCATTTT	CASSPSNQPQHF	TRBV27	NA	NA	TRBJ1-5	12
TGTGCCAGCAGTCACAGGGACCAAGAGACCCAGTACTTC	CASSHRDQETQYF	TRBV12-3/TRBV12-4	NA	NA	TRBJ2-5	13
TGCAGCGTGCGATCACCTAATGAAAAACTGTTTTTT	CSVRSPNEKLFF	TRBV29-1	NA	NA	TRBJ1-4	12
TGTGCCAGCAGCTTAGGGTACGATAATTCACCCCTCCACTTT	CASSLGYDNSPLHF	TRBV5-6	NA	NA	TRBJ1-6	14
TGTGCCAGCAGCCAAACCCCTTCGACAACCTACTCACCCCTCCACTTT	CASSQTPSTTYSPLHF	TRBV3-1/TRBV3-2	NA	NA	TRBJ1-6	16
TGCGCCAGCAGTCCGGGACTAGCGGCCACTAGCACAGATACGCAGTATTTT	CASSPGLAATSTDTQYF	TRBV10-1	TRBD2	once	TRBJ2-3	17
TGCGCCAGCAGTGAGGGGACAGGGCGCTACGAGCAGTACTTC	CASSEGTGRYEQYF	TRBV10-1	TRBD1	NA	TRBJ2-7	14
TGTGCCAGCAGTAAGAGGGCAGAAAGTTCGTATCAGCCCCAGCATTTT	CASSKRAESSYQPQHF	TRBV2	NA	NA	TRBJ1-5	16
TGTGCCAGCAGTTTAGGGTGGGGCACTGAAGCTTTCTTT	CASSLGWGTEAFF	TRBV12-3/TRBV12-4	NA	NA	TRBJ1-1	13
TGTGCCAGCAGCGTTGGGGACAGCCGCACAGATACGCAGTATTTT	CASSVGDSRTDTQYF	TRBV9	TRBD1	NA	TRBJ2-3	15
TGTGCCAGCAGCTTACCCGCCGGGACTAGCGGGGGGTACACAGATACGCAGTATTTT	CASSLPAGTSGGYTDTQYF	TRBV11-2	TRBD2	NA	TRBJ2-3	19
TGTGCCAGTAGTTTCCCTAGACTGAGCTCTGGGGCCAACGTCCTGACTTTC	CASSFPRLSSGANVLTF	TRBV19	NA	NA	TRBJ2-6	17
TGTGCAAGTAAAACGGGGGGACAGGCTAACTATGGCTACACCTTC	CASKTGGQANYGYTF	TRBV19	TRBD1	NA	TRBJ1-2	15
TGTGCCAGCAGCTTAGGGCCTAGCGGACCTTACAATGAGCAGTTCTTC	CASSLGPSGPYNEQFF	TRBV7-2	TRBD2	NA	TRBJ2-1	16
NA	CASSTSMTPQHF	TRBV12-3/TRBV12-4	NA	NA	TRBJ1-5	12
TGTGCCAGCAGTTACTCGGAAGCGGGGCAAGAGACCCAGTACTTC	CASSYSEAGQETQYF	TRBV6-5	TRBD2	NA	TRBJ2-5	15
TGCAGCGCCGCGACCTTTCGGGGGGCCAATGAGCAGTTCTTC	CSAATFRGANEQFF	TRBV29-1	NA	NA	TRBJ2-1	14
TGTGCCAGCTCACGGTCACCGGGTCCTTACGAGCAGTACTTC	CASSRSPGPYEQYF	TRBV18	NA	NA	TRBJ2-7	14
TGTGCCAGCAGCCAAGTAGACAGGGATTCGACTGAAGCTTTCTTT	CASSQVDRDSTEAFF	TRBV4-2	TRBD1	NA	TRBJ1-1	15
TGCGCCAGCACCTTTTCGGGGGTTCAAACGAACAATGAGCAGTTCTTC	CASTFSGVQTNNEQFF	TRBV4-1	NA	NA	TRBJ2-1	16
TGTGCCAGCAGTTTATCAGGGTACGATGGCTACACCTTC	CASSLSGYDGYTF	TRBV12-3/TRBV12-4	NA	NA	TRBJ1-2	13
TGTGCCAGCAGTCCCCGAGGGGCCCATGGCTACACCTTC	CASSPRGAHGYTF	TRBV2	NA	NA	TRBJ1-2	13
TGTGCCAGCAGCCTTCAGGGAGGGGCGCTCACCGGGGAGCTGTTTTTT	CASSLQGGALTGELFF	TRBV14	TRBD2	few	TRBJ2-2	16
TGCAGCGTTTTTGGGCAGAGGAACACTGAAGCTTTCTTT	CSVFGQRNTEAFF	TRBV29-1	NA	NA	TRBJ1-1	13
TGTGCCAGCAGTGCTCAGGATACGCAGTATTTT	CASSAQDTQYF	TRBV2	NA	once	TRBJ2-3	11
TGTGCCAGCAGCACCGGCCACACCTCCTACGAGCAGTACTTC	CASSTGHTSYEQYF	TRBV21-1	NA	once	TRBJ2-7	14
TGTGCCAGCAGTGACGGACAGGGGCGTTACACTGAAGCTTTCTTT	CASSDGQGRYTEAFF	TRBV2	TRBD1	once	TRBJ1-1	15
TGTGCCAGCAGCACATCCCCCGACTCACCCCTCCACTTT	CASSTSPDSPLHF	TRBV7-2	NA	NA	TRBJ1-6	13